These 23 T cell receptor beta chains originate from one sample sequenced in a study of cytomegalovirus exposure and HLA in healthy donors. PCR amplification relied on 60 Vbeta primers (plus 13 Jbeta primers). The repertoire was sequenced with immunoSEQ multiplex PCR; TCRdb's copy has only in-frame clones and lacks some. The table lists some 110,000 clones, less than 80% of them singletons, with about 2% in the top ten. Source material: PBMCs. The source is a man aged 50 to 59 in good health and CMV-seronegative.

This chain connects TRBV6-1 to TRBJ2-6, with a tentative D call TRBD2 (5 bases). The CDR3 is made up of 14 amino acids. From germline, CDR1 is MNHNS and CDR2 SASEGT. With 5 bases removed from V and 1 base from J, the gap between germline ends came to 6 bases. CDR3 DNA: TGTGCCAGCAGTAGGAGGTCTGGGGCCAACGTCCTGACTTTC. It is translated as CASSRRSGANVLTF.

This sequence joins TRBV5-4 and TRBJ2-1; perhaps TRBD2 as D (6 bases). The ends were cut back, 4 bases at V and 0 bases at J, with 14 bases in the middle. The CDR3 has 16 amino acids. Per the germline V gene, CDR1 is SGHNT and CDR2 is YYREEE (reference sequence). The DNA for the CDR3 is TGTGCCAGCAGCACTCCCGGGAGAAGCTCCTACAATGAGCAGTTCTTC. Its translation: CASSTPGRSSYNEQFF.

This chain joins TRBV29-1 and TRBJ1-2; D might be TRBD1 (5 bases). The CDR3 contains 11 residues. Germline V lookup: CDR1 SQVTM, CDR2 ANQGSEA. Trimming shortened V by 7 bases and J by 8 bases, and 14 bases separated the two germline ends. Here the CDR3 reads CSAGGDWGYTF. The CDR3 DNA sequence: TGCAGCGCCGGGGGGGACTGGGGCTACACCTTC.

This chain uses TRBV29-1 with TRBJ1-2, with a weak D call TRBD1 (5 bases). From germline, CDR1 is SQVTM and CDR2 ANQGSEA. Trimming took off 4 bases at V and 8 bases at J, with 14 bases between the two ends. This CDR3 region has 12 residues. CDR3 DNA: TGCAGCGTTGTGGGCGGGGCGCAAGGCTACACCTTC. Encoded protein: CSVVGGAQGYTF.

CDR3: CASSLNPGGSNTGELFF. DNA for the CDR3: TGTGCCAGCAGTTTGAACCCGGGGGGCTCGAACACCGGGGAGCTGTTTTTT. This sequence joins TRBV7-6 and TRBJ2-2; perhaps TRBD2 as D (7 bases). Germline V gives CDR1 SGHVS, CDR2 FNYEAQ. CDR3 length equals 17 residues. V lost 6 bases and J lost 0, with 17 bases in between.

The CDR3 region is CASSFVGQGKGEQYV. Written as DNA, the CDR3 is TGTGCCAGCAGTTTCGTTGGCCAGGGCAAGGGCGAGCAGTACGTC. V gene TRBV28 combines with J gene TRBJ2-7; perhaps TRBD1 as D (5 bases). Germline loops: CDR1 MDHEN, CDR2 SYDVKM. V gave up 3 bases and J gave up 6 bases, with 18 bases separating them. The CDR3 has 15 residues.

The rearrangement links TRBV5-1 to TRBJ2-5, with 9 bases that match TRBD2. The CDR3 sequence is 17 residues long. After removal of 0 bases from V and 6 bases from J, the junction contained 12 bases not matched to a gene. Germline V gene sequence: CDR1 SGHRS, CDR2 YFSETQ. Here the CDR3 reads CASSLDGFTSGRQTQYF. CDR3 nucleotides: TGCGCCAGCAGCTTGGACGGATTTACTAGCGGGCGGCAGACCCAGTACTTC.

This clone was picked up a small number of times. Written as DNA, the CDR3 is TGCGCCAGCAGCGCGGCAGAGGGAGAGACCCAGTACTTC. It specifies CASSAAEGETQYF. The rearrangement joins TRBV5-1 to TRBJ2-5; D perhaps matches TRBD2 (5 bases). The V end lost 4 bases, the J end lost 4 bases, and 11 bases lay between the germline ends. The CDR3 is made up of 13 amino acids. The germline V gene encodes CDR1 SGHRS and CDR2 YFSETQ.

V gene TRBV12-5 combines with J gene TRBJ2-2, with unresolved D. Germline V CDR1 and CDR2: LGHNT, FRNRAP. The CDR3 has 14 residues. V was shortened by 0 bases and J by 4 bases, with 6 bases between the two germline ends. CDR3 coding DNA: TGTGCTAGTGGTTTGGTACCCGGCACCGGGGAGCTGTTTTTT. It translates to CASGLVPGTGELFF.

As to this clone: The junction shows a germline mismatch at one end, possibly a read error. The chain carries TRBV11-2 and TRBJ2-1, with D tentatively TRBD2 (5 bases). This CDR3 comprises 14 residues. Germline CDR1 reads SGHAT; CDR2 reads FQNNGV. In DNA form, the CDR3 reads TGTGCCAGCAGCTTAGTTGGGGAGTACACTGAGCAGTTCTTC. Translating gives CASSLVGEYTEQFF.

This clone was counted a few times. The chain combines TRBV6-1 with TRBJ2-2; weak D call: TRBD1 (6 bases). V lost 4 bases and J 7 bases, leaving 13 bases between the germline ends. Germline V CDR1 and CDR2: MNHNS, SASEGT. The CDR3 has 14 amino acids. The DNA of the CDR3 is TGTGCCAGCAGTGTTTCTTACAGGGTCGGGGAGCTGTTTTTT. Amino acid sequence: CASSVSYRVGELFF.

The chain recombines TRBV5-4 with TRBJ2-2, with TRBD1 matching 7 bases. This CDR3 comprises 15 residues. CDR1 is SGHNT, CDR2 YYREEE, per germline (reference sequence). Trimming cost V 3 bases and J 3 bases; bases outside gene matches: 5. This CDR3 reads CASSSGQAYTGELFF. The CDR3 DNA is TGTGCCAGCAGCTCAGGACAGGCTTACACCGGGGAGCTGTTTTTT.

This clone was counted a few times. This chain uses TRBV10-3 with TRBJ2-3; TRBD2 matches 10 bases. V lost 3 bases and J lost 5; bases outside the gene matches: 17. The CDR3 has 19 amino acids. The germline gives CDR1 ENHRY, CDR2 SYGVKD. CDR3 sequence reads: CAISDGISGGRSARDTQYF. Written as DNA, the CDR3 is TGTGCCATCAGTGACGGGATTAGCGGGGGGCGTTCGGCAAGAGATACGCAGTATTTT.

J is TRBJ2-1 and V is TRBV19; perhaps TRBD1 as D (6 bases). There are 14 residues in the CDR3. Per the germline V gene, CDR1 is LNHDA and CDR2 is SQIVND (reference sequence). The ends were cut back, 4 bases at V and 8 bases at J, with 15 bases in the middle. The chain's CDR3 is CASSTQWWGHEQFF. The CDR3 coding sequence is TGTGCCAGTAGTACGCAATGGTGGGGGCATGAGCAGTTCTTC.

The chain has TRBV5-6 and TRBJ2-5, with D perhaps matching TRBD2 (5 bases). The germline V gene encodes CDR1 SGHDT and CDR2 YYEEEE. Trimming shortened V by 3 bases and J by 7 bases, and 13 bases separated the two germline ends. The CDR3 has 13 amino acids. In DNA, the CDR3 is TGTGCCAGCAGCTCGGACTTCCCCGGGACCCAGTACTTC. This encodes CASSSDFPGTQYF.

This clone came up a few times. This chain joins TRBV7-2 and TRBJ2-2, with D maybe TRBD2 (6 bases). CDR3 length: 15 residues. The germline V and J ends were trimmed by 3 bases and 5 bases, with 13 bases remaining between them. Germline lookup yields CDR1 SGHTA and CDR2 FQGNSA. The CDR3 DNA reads TGTGCCAGCAGCTTTCAGGTAGCGGCTACCGGGGAGCTGTTTTTT. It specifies CASSFQVAATGELFF.

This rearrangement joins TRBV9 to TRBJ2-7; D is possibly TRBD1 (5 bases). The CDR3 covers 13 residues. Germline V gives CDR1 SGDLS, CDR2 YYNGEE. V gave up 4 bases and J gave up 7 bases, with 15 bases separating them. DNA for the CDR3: TGTGCCAGCAGCTTCAACGCAGGGTCTGAGCAGTACTTC. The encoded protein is CASSFNAGSEQYF. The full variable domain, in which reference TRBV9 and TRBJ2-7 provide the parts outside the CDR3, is DSGVTQTPKHLITATGQRVTLRCSPRSGDLSVYWYQQSLDQGLQFLIQYYNGEERAKGNILERFSAQQFPDLHSELNLSSLELGDSALYFCASSFNAGSEQYFGPGTRLTVT.

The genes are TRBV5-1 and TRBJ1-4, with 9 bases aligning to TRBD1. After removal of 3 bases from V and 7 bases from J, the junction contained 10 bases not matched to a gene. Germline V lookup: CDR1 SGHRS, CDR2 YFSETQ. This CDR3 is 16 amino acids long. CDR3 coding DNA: TGCGCCAGCAGCTCGGGACAGGGAACGGGTAGTGAAAAACTGTTTTTT. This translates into CASSSGQGTGSEKLFF.

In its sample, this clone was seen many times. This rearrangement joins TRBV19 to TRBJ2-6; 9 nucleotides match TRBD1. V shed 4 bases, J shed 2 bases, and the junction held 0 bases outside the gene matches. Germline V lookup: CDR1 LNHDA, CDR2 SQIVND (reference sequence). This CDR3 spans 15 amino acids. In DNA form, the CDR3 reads TGTGCCAGTAGTAGGGACAGGGCTGGGGCCAACGTCCTGACTTTC. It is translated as CASSRDRAGANVLTF. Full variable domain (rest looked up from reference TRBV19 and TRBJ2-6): DGGITQSPKYLFRKEGQNVTLSCEQNLNHDAMYWYRQDPGQGLRLIYYSQIVNDFQKGDIAEGYSVSREKKESFPLTVTSAQKNPTAFYLCASSRDRAGANVLTFGAGSRLTVL.

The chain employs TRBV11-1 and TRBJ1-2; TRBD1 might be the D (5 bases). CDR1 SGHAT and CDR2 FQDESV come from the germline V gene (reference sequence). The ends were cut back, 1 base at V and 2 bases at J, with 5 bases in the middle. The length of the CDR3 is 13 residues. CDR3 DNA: TGTGCCAGCAGCTTAGGACAGAACTATGGCTACACCTTC. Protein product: CASSLGQNYGYTF.

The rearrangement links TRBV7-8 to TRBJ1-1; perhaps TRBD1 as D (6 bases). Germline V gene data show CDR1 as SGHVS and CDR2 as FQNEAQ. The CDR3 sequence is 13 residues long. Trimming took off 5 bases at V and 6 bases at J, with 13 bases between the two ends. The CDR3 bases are TGTGCCAGCAGCCCCTCAGGGGATCCTGAAGCTTTCTTT. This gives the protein CASSPSGDPEAFF.

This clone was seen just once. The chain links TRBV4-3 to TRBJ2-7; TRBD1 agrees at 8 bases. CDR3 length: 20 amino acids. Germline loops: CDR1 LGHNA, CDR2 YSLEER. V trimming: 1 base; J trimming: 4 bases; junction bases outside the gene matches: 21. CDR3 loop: CASSQVYLTGAPGIVYEQYF. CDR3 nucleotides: TGCGCCAGCAGCCAAGTCTACCTGACAGGGGCTCCCGGGATCGTGTACGAGCAGTACTTC.

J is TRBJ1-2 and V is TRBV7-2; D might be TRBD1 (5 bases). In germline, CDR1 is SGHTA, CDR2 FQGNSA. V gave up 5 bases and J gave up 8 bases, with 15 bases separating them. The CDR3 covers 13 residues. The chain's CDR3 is CASSLRRGQGYTF. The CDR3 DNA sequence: TGTGCCAGCAGCCTGCGAAGGGGCCAGGGCTACACCTTC.